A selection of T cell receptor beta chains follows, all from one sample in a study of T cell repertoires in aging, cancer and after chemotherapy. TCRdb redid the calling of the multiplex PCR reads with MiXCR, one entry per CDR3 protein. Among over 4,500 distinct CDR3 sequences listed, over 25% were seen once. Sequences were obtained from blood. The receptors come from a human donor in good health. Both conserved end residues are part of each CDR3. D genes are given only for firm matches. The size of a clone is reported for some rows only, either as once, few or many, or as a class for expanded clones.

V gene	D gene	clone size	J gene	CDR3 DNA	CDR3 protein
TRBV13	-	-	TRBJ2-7	TGTGCCAGCAGCTTATCGAGGGGGACCGTTTACGAGCAGTACTTC	CASSLSRGTVYEQYF
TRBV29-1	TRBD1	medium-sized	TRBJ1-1	TGCAGCGTTGCTTATGGGACAGGGGGCACTGAAGCTTTCTTT	CSVAYGTGGTEAFF
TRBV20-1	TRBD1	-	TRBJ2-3	TGCAGTGCTAGAGTCGGACAGGGCCCGGGAGATACGCAGTATTTT	CSARVGQGPGDTQYF
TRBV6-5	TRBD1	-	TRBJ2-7	TGTGCCAGCAGTTACTCGAGGGACAGAACCTACGAGCAGTACTTC	CASSYSRDRTYEQYF
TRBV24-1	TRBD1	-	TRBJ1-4	TGTGCCACCAGTGACTCTTCAGGGGGCTTTAATGAAAAACTGTTTTTT	CATSDSSGGFNEKLFF
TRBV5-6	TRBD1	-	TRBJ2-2	TGTGCCAGCAGTCCAACCGGGACAGGGACTCACGGGGAGCTGTTTTTT	CASSPTGTGTHGELFF
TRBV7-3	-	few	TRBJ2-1	TGTGCCAGCAGCTTAGGGATCGGGGAGCAGTTCTTC	CASSLGIGEQFF
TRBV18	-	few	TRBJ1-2	TGTGCCAGCTCCCCCCAAACCTCAGACCGCGCCTCTGGCTACACCTTC	CASSPQTSDRASGYTF
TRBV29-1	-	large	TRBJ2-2	TGCAGCGTTTCCCCTCTTCGACCGGGACCGCCGAACACCGGGGAGCTGTTTTTT	CSVSPLRPGPPNTGELFF
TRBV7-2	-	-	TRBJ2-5	TGTGCCAGCAGCCCCCAGGGGAAAGAGACCCAGTACTTC	CASSPQGKETQYF
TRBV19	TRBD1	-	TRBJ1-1	TGTGCCAGTAGTACCCCGACAGGGGGGAACACTGAAGCTTTCTTT	CASSTPTGGNTEAFF
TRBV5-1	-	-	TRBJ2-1	TGCGCCAGCAGCTTGGCCGGCAGGGGGGATGAGCAGTTATTC	CASSLAGRGDEQLF
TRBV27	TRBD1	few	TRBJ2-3	TGTGCCAGCAGGGGGACAGCCAGCACAGATACGCAGTATTTT	CASRGTASTDTQYF
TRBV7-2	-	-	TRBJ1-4	TGTGCCAGCAGCTCGGCCCCCCCTGTAGGGCTGTTTTTT	CASSSAPPVGLFF
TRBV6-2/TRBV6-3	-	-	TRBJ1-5	TGTGCCAGCAGCTACCTCGTTTCGGGGGGGGTCCAGCATTTT	CASSYLVSGGVQHF
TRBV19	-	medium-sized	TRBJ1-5	TGTGCCAGTAGGGACGTGATGACAGCGGGCAATCAGCCCCAGCATTTT	CASRDVMTAGNQPQHF
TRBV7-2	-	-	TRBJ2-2	TGTGCCAGCAGCTTAGCGCGGTTATCCGGGGAGCTGTTTTTT	CASSLARLSGELFF
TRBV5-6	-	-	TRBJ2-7	TGTGCCAGCAGCCCGGGATCAGGGGACGAGCAGTACTTC	CASSPGSGDEQYF
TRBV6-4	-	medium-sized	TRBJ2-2	TGTGCCAGCACCCCGACGACGGGCTACACCGGGGAGCTGTTTTTT	CASTPTTGYTGELFF
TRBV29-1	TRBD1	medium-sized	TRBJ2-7	TGCAGCGTTTTTACCGGGACAGGGCGTTACGAGCAGTACTTC	CSVFTGTGRYEQYF
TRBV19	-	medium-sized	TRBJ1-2	TGTGCCAGTACGATGTGGGACGGCTATGGCTACACCTTC	CASTMWDGYGYTF
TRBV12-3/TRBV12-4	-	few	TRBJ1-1	TGTGCCAGCAGTCCCTACGCCGAGGACACTGAAGCTTTCTTT	CASSPYAEDTEAFF
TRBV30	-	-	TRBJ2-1	TGTGCCTGGAACCCCGGTTGGCGGGACGAGCAGTTCTTC	CAWNPGWRDEQFF
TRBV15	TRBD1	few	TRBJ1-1	TGTGCCACGAGTTCGGTAGAGGGGGCCTTAAGCGTGAACACTGAAGCTTTCTTT	CATSSVEGALSVNTEAFF